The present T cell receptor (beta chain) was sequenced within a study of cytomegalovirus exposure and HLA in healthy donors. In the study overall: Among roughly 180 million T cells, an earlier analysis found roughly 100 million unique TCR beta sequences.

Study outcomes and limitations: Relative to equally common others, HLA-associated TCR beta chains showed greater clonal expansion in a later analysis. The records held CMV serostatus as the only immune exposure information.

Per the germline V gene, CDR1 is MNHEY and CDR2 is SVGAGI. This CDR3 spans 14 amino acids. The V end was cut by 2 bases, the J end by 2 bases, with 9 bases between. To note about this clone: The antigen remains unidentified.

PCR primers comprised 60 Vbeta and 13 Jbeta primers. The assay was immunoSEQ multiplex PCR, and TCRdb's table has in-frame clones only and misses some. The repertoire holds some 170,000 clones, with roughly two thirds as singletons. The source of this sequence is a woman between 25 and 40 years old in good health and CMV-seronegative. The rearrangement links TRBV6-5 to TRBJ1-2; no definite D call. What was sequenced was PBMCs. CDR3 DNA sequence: TGTGCCAGCAGTTACCAGAGGTGGAACTATGGCTACACCTTC. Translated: CASSYQRWNYGYTF.